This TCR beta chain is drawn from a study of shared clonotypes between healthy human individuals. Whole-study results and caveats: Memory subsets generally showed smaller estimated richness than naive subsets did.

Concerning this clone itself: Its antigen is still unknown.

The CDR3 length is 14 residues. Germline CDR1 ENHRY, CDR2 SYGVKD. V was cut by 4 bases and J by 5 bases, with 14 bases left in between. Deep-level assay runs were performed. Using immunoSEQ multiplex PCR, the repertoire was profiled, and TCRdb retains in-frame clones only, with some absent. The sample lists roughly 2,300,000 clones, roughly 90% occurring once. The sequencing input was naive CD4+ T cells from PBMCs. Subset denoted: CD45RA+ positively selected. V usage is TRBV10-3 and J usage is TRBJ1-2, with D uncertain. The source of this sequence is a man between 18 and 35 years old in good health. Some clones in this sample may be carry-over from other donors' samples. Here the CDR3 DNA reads TGTGCCATCAGTGTGGACCTCAGCGGGTATGGCTACACCTTC. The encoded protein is CAISVDLSGYGYTF.